This TCR beta chain was profiled in a study of PD-L1 blockade in urothelial cancer. Study information: Among blood samples, the median T cell count was roughly 150,000.

The time point denotes: pretreatment peripheral blood. This clone was counted once. TCRdb's table, derived via immunoSEQ multiplex PCR, lists solely in-frame clones and lacks some. The sample includes almost 90,000 clones, 65% to 85% of them seen just once. The CDR3 length is 16 residues. Germline lookup yields CDR1 LGHNT and CDR2 FRNRAP. V shed 4 bases, J shed 3 bases, and the junction held 11 bases outside the gene matches. This chain links TRBV12-5 with TRBJ2-7; 8 nucleotides agree with TRBD1. The sequence came from a man between 60 and 70 years old with urothelial cancer. This specimen consisted of PBMCs, obtained around atezolizumab (anti-PD-L1) treatment. Written as DNA, the CDR3 is TGTGCTAGTGGTTCGCCCGGGACAGGAAGAGACTACGAGCAGTACTTC. Amino acids: CASGSPGTGRDYEQYF.